Listed here are 9 T cell receptor beta chains from one sample, sequenced in a study of shared clonotypes between healthy human individuals. Here immunoSEQ multiplex PCR was the method, and the copy in TCRdb shows in-frame clones only, minus some. The data show some 1.5 million clones, with nearly 99% seen just once and about 0.45% held by the top ten. The sample taken for sequencing was naive CD4+ T cells sorted from blood. Indicated subset: CD45RA+ positively selected. Source of these receptors: a man aged 25 to 40 in good health.

The V call is TRBV7-2, the J call TRBJ2-7; a weak D match, TRBD2 (6 bases). The CDR3 has 14 amino acids. The V and J ends lost 3 bases and 7 bases respectively, with 16 bases between them. Germline CDR1 reads SGHTA; CDR2 reads FQGNSA. CDR3 residues: CASSFTSPPGEQYF. DNA for the CDR3: TGTGCCAGCAGCTTTACTAGCCCCCCGGGGGAGCAGTACTTC.

V gene TRBV18 combines with J gene TRBJ1-5; D unresolved. CDR1 is KGHSH and CDR2 is LQKENI in the germline V gene. V shed 2 bases and J shed 5 bases, with 16 bases lying between them. CDR3 length: 16 residues. CDR3 residues: CASSPDEGLVHQPQHF. CDR3 sequence (DNA): TGTGCCAGCTCACCAGACGAGGGTTTGGTTCATCAGCCCCAGCATTTT.

V is TRBV10-3 and J is TRBJ2-5; 9 bases line up with TRBD2. Trimming removed 0 bases from V and 3 bases from J; junction bases left unmatched: 5. Looked up from germline, CDR1 is ENHRY and CDR2 is SYGVKD. The CDR3 is 16 amino acids. CDR3 amino acids: CAISESALAGEETQYF. CDR3 sequence (DNA): TGTGCCATCAGTGAGTCGGCCTTAGCGGGAGAAGAGACCCAGTACTTC.

The CDR3, as DNA: TGTGCCAGTCTCCGGGACTCCTCTTGGAATGAGCAGTTCTTC. It yields the protein CASLRDSSWNEQFF. This chain connects TRBV28 to TRBJ2-1; D is perhaps TRBD2 (6 bases). Germline CDR1 and CDR2: MDHEN and SYDVKM. CDR3 length: 14 amino acids. Trimming cost V 9 bases and J 7 bases, with 19 bases left between them.

This chain joins TRBV5-5 and TRBJ2-3; tentative D call: TRBD2 (6 bases). The CDR3 has 16 residues. V was pared by 0 bases and J by 4 bases, with 15 bases between. CDR1 is SGHKS and CDR2 is YYEKEE in the germline V gene (reference sequence). CDR3 amino acids: CASSLVLTGVSDTQYF. In DNA, the CDR3 is TGTGCCAGCAGCTTGGTTCTAACGGGAGTTTCAGATACGCAGTATTTT. Supplemented by reference TRBV5-5 and TRBJ2-3, the full variable domain reads DAGVTQSPTHLIKTRGQQVTLRCSPISGHKSVSWYQQVLGQGPQFIFQYYEKEERGRGNFPDRFSARQFPNYSSELNVNALLLGDSALYLCASSLVLTGVSDTQYFGPGTRLTVL.

This CDR3 reads CASSFSPDIQYF. The CDR3 bases are TGTGCCAGCAGTTTTTCGCCAGACATTCAGTACTTC. The rearrangement joins TRBV28 to TRBJ2-4; D uncertain. Germline V gene sequence: CDR1 MDHEN, CDR2 SYDVKM. The V and J ends lost 3 bases and 8 bases respectively, with 8 bases between them. CDR3 length: 12 residues.

Only one count was recorded for this clone. V usage is TRBV4-3 and J usage is TRBJ2-7; D is perhaps TRBD1 (5 bases). The CDR3 contains 14 residues. Germline values: CDR1 LGHNA, CDR2 YSLEER. The V end lost 1 base, the J end lost 2 bases, and 9 bases lay between the germline ends. The DNA of the CDR3 is TGCGCCAGCAGCCAAGTTAGGGGCCCCTACGAGCAGTACTTC. It translates to CASSQVRGPYEQYF.

V usage is TRBV28 and J usage is TRBJ2-2; no reliable D call. The CDR3 length is 13 residues. Trimming cost V 2 bases and J 11 bases, with 12 bases left between them. Germline V CDR1 and CDR2: MDHEN, SYDVKM. In nucleotides, the CDR3 is TGTGCCAGCAGTTTAATCCCGGCGGCAGAGCTGTTTTTT. Translating it yields CASSLIPAAELFF. The full variable domain, rest sourced from reference TRBV28 and TRBJ2-2, is DVKVTQSSRYLVKRTGEKVFLECVQDMDHENMFWYRQDPGLGLRLIYFSYDVKMKEKGDIPEGYSVSREKKERFSLILESASTNQTSMYLCASSLIPAAELFFGEGSRLTVL.

This clone showed up just once. This rearrangement joins TRBV5-1 to TRBJ2-5; 9 bases match TRBD2. The CDR3 totals 15 residues. CDR1 SGHRS and CDR2 YFSETQ come from the germline V gene. J gave up 5 bases and V 1 base, and 6 bases lay outside the gene matches. For the CDR3, the DNA is TGCGCCAGCAGCTTGATAGCGGGAGACGGCGAGACCCAGTACTTC. Translation gives CASSLIAGDGETQYF.